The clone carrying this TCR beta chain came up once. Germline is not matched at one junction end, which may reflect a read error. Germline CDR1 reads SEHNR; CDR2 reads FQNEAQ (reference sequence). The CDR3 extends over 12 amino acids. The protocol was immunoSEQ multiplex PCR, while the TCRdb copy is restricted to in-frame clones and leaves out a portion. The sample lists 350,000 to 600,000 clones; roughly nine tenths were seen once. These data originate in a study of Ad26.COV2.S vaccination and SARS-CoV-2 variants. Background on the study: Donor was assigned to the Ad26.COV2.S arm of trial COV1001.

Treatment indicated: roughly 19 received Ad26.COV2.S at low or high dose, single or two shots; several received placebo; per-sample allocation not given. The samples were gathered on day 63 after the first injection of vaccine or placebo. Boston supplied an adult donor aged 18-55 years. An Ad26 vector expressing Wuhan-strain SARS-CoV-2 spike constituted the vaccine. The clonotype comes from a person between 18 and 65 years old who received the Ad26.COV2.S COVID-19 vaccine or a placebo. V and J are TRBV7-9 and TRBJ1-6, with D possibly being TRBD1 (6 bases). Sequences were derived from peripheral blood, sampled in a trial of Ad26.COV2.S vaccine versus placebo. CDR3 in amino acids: CASTLGGSPLHF. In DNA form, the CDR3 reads TGTGCCAGCACCTTAGGGGGTTCACCCCTCCACTTT.